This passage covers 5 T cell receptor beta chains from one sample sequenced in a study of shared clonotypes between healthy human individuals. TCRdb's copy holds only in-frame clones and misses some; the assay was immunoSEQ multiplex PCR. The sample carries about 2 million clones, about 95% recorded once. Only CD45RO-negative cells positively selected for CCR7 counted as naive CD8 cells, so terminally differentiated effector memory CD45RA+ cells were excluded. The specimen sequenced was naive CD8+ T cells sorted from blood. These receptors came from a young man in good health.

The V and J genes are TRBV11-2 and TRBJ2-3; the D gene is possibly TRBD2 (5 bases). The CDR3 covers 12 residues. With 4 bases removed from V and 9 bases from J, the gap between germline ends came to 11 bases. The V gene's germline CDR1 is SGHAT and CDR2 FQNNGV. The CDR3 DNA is TGTGCCAGCAGCTCGTACCGGGAAACGCAGTATTTT. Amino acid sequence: CASSSYRETQYF.

CDR3 DNA sequence: TGTGCCAGCAGCGCCAGACCTAACACTGAAGCTTTCTTT. Protein product: CASSARPNTEAFF. V and J are TRBV9 and TRBJ1-1; no definite D call. The CDR3 consists of 13 residues. Germline loops: CDR1 SGDLS, CDR2 YYNGEE. The ends were cut back, 3 bases at V and 2 bases at J, with 8 bases in the middle.

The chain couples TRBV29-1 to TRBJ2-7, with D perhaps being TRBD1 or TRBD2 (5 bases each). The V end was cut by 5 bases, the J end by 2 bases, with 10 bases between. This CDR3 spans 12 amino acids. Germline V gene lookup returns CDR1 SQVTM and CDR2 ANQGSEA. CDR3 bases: TGCAGCGTTCGAGGGGCTGCCTACGAGCAGTACTTC. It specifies CSVRGAAYEQYF.

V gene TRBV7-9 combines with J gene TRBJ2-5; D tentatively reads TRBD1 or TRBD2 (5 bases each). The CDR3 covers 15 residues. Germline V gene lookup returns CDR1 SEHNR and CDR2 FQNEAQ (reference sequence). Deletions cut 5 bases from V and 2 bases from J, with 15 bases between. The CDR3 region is CASSNWGLGQETQYF. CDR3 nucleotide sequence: TGTGCCAGCAGCAACTGGGGGTTGGGGCAAGAGACCCAGTACTTC. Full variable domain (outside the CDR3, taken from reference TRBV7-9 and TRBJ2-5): DTGVSQNPRHKITKRGQNVTFRCDPISEHNRLYWYRQTLGQGPEFLTYFQNEAQLEKSRLLSDRFSAERPKGSFSTLEIQRTEQGDSAMYLCASSNWGLGQETQYFGPGTRLLVL.

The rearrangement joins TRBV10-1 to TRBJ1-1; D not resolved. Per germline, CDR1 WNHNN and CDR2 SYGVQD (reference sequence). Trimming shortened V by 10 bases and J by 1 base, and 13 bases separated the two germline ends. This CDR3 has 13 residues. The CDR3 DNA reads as TGCGCCAACGACCGGGAGAGGAACACTGAAGCTTTCTTT. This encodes CANDRERNTEAFF.